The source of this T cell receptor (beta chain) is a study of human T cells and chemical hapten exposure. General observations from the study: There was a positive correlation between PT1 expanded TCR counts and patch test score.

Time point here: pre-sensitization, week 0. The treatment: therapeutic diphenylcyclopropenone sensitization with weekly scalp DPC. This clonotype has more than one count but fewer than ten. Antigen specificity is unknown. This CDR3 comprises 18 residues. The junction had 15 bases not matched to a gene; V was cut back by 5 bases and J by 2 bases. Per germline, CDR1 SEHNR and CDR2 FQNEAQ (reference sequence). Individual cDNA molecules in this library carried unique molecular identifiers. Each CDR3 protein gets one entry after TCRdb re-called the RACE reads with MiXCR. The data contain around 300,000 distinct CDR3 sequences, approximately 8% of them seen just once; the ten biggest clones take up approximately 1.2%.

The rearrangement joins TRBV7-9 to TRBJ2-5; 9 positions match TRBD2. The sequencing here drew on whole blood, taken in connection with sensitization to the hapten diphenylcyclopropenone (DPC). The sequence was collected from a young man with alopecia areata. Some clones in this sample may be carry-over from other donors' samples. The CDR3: CASSPNPLLRGGQETQYF. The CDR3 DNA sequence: TGTGCCAGCAGCCCGAACCCCCTTCTGCGGGGGGGACAAGAGACCCAGTACTTC.